This T cell receptor beta chain comes out of a study of a mutant IDH1 vaccine in newly diagnosed glioma. This CDR3 is built from 15 residues. Trimming at V came to 3 bases and at J to 6 bases, leaving 7 bases not matched to a gene. Germline lookup yields CDR1 ENHRY and CDR2 SYGVKD. As for this clone: What it binds is unknown.

Documented time point: week 47, end of study. Doses of 300 ug of mutant IDH1 20-mer peptide were given with topical imiquimod. Profiling relied on immunoSEQ multiplex PCR, and the TCRdb table lists in-frame clones only, not all of them. The repertoire holds about 56,000 clones, with less than 80% as singletons. The source is a middle-aged man with glioma. The genes are TRBV10-3 and TRBJ2-5, with 10 bases aligning to TRBD1. This specimen was PBMCs, taken from a glioma patient whose treatment included an IDH1 peptide vaccine. The CDR3 bases are TGTGCCATCAGTGACCCCGGGACAGGGGATCAGACCCAGTACTTC. This translates into CAISDPGTGDQTQYF.